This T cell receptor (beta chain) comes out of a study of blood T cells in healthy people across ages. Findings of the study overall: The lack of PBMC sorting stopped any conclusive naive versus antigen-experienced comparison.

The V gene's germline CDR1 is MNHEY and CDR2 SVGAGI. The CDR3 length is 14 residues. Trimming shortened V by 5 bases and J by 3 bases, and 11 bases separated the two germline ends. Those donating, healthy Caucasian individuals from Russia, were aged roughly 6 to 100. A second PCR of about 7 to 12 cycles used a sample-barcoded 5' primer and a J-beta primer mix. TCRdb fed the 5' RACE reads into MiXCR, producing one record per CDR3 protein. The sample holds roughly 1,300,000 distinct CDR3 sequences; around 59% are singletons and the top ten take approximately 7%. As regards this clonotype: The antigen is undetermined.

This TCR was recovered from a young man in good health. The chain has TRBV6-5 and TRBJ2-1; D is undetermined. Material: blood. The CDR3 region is CASSDPRIYNEQFF. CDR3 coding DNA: TGTGCCAGCAGTGACCCTAGAATCTACAATGAGCAGTTCTTC.